This TCR beta chain was identified during a study of lymphopenia after photon versus proton radiotherapy. Study-wide results and caveats: Oligoclonal CD8+ Temra expansion after nadir drove photon patients' diversity drop.

This CDR3 contains 13 residues. CDR1 is MDHEN, CDR2 SYDVKM, per germline. V was cut by 6 bases and J by 8 bases, with 13 bases left in between. The data were produced by immunoSEQ multiplex PCR, yet TCRdb's version contains in-frame clones alone and is incomplete. The sample consists of under 75,000 clones, around 93% of them appearing once. In the case of this clone: Its cognate antigen is unknown.

This TCR derives from a woman aged 35 to 49 with cholangiocarcinoma. The chain joins TRBV28 to TRBJ2-2; D may be TRBD2 (6 bases). Sample: peripheral blood, taken from a patient treated with photon-based radiotherapy. CDR3 in DNA: TGTGCCAGCAGCACTCCGGGACTTGGGGAGCTGTTTTTT. It yields the protein CASSTPGLGELFF.